What follows are 30 T cell receptor beta chains derived from one specimen sequenced in a study of T cells after yellow fever vaccination. TCRdb redid the calling of the 5' RACE reads with MiXCR, one entry per CDR3 protein. The table records 280,000 or so distinct CDR3 sequences, roughly 8.7% of them present only once. The material was CD4+ T cells sorted from PBMCs, obtained 5 days after the yellow fever booster vaccination. The source of these receptors is a man younger than 35 who received the YFV17D yellow fever vaccine.

In its sample, this clonotype was seen a few times. The chain employs TRBV7-3 and TRBJ2-3; D gene unclear. Germline lookup yields CDR1 SGHTA and CDR2 FQGTGA. V was shortened by 3 bases and J by 6 bases, with 7 bases between the two germline ends. The CDR3 sequence is 12 residues long. Written as DNA, the CDR3 is TGTGCCAGCAGCTTTGCCACCGATACGCAGTATTTT. This translates into CASSFATDTQYF.

This clonotype was counted many times. The rearrangement links TRBV6-4 to TRBJ2-2; D is perhaps TRBD2 (5 bases). Trimming removed 3 bases from V and 7 bases from J, with 12 bases in between. This CDR3 region has 14 residues. Germline CDR1 is MRHNA and CDR2 is SNTAGT. CDR3 residues: CASSERPEGGELFF. The CDR3 nucleotides read TGTGCCAGCAGTGAAAGGCCCGAGGGCGGGGAGCTGTTTTTT.

Only a few counts were recorded for this clonotype. This chain joins TRBV10-3 and TRBJ2-3; a weak D match, TRBD2 (7 bases). The CDR3 is made up of 16 amino acids. Germline CDR1 ENHRY, CDR2 SYGVKD. The ends were cut back, 0 bases at V and 10 bases at J, with 20 bases in the middle. CDR3 sequence (DNA): TGTGCCATCAGTGAGTCGTTGAACGGGGGGCCCTCCGCGCAGTATTTT. Protein sequence: CAISESLNGGPSAQYF.

There are many counts of this clonotype. J is TRBJ2-5 and V is TRBV15, with 7 bases identical to TRBD1. V dropped 5 bases and J dropped 4; count of bases not matched to a gene: 7. The CDR3 totals 14 residues. Germline CDR1 and CDR2: LNHNV and YYDKDF (reference sequence). The CDR3 DNA reads TGTGCCACCAGCGATCCTACAGGGGCAGAGACCCAGTACTTC. Translation gives CATSDPTGAETQYF.

This clonotype was counted between two and nine times. The rearrangement links TRBV2 to TRBJ2-5; unclear D gene. This CDR3 comprises 13 residues. The V end lost 5 bases, the J end lost 2 bases, and 9 bases lay between the germline ends. From germline, CDR1 is SNHLY and CDR2 FYNNEI. This CDR3 reads CASSFEIQETQYF. DNA of the CDR3: TGTGCCAGCAGTTTCGAGATACAAGAGACCCAGTACTTC.

This clonotype was counted many times. The chain recombines TRBV5-1 with TRBJ2-7; possible D gene TRBD1, 6 bases. Germline V lookup: CDR1 SGHRS, CDR2 YFSETQ. The ends were cut back, 0 bases at V and 0 bases at J, with 22 bases in the middle. This CDR3 is built from 19 residues. The DNA for the CDR3 is TGCGCCAGCAGCTTGGGGGTTCCGTTTATGGCGACAGGCTCCTACGAGCAGTACGTC. Its protein product is CASSLGVPFMATGSYEQYV.

This clonotype was recorded a few times. The rearrangement uses TRBV7-3 and TRBJ2-2; the D gene is possibly TRBD2 (7 bases). The CDR3 length is 16 residues. Germline V gives CDR1 SGHTA, CDR2 FQGTGA. V lost 4 bases and J lost 6, with 18 bases in between. The CDR3 DNA follows: TGTGCCAGCAGCTCACTGGGGGGGGGGCCCCCCGGGGAGCTGTTTTTT. Translated: CASSSLGGGPPGELFF.

This rearrangement joins TRBV10-3 to TRBJ2-7; 7 nucleotides align to TRBD1. CDR1 is ENHRY and CDR2 is SYGVKD in the germline V gene. The CDR3 length is 13 residues. Losses at the gene ends were 4 bases for V and 3 bases for J; bases not matched to a gene: 3. The CDR3 loop is CAISARTGYEQYV. CDR3 DNA sequence: TGTGCCATCAGTGCAAGGACAGGCTACGAGCAGTACGTC.

The chain links TRBV10-3 to TRBJ1-1; D gene unclear. The CDR3 runs 11 residues. Germline assignment: CDR1 ENHRY and CDR2 SYGVKD. The germline V and J ends were trimmed by 10 bases and 0 bases, with 6 bases remaining between them. The CDR3 here is CATRVNTEAFF. For the CDR3, the DNA is TGTGCCACTCGAGTGAACACTGAAGCTTTCTTT.

The chain combines TRBV29-1 with TRBJ2-7, with D perhaps TRBD1 or TRBD2 (5 bases each). CDR1 and CDR2 (germline): SQVTM, ANQGSEA. V was cut by 7 bases and J by 6 bases, with 13 bases left in between. The CDR3 runs 11 residues. CDR3 coding DNA: TGCAGCGGAGGTGAGGGGCTCGAGCAGTACTTC. Its translation: CSGGEGLEQYF.

This chain joins TRBV19 and TRBJ2-2; perhaps D is TRBD1 or TRBD2 (5 bases each). Germline-derived CDR1 and CDR2 are LNHDA and SQIVND (reference sequence). V lost 3 bases and J 2 bases, leaving 7 bases between the germline ends. The CDR3 is made up of 14 amino acids. CDR3 residues: CASSMGPNTGELFF. The CDR3 DNA sequence: TGTGCCAGTAGTATGGGACCTAACACCGGGGAGCTGTTTTTT. Complete variable domain (other parts from reference TRBV19 and TRBJ2-2): DGGITQSPKYLFRKEGQNVTLSCEQNLNHDAMYWYRQDPGQGLRLIYYSQIVNDFQKGDIAEGYSVSREKKESFPLTVTSAQKNPTAFYLCASSMGPNTGELFFGEGSRLTVL.

This clonotype has a handful of counts. The rearrangement links TRBV20-1 to TRBJ2-2; a possible D gene is TRBD2 (7 bases). The germline V gene encodes CDR1 DFQATT and CDR2 SNEGSKA (reference sequence). Trimming took off 4 bases at V and 4 bases at J, with 16 bases between the two ends. The CDR3 consists of 15 residues. The CDR3 loop is CSATPGAGVTGELFF. The CDR3 DNA follows: TGCAGTGCTACCCCGGGGGCGGGGGTCACCGGGGAGCTGTTTTTT.

A word on this clonotype: The junction departs from the called germline gene at one end, perhaps through a read error. The chain combines TRBV7-3 with TRBJ1-6, with 9 nucleotides matching TRBD1. Looked up from germline, CDR1 is SGHTA and CDR2 is FQGTGA. CDR3 length: 14 residues. The chain's CDR3 is CPSSSGTGPSPLHF. In nucleotides, the CDR3 is TGTCCCAGCAGCTCCGGGACAGGGCCCTCACCCCTCCACTTT.

A few counts support this clonotype. The chain joins TRBV5-4 to TRBJ1-1, with a tentative D call TRBD1 (6 bases). This CDR3 region has 13 residues. V was shortened by 5 bases and J by 6 bases, with 14 bases between the two germline ends. Germline CDR1 is SGHNT and CDR2 is YYREEE (reference sequence). CDR3 protein: CASSFPGGAEAFF. CDR3 nucleotides: TGTGCCAGCAGTTTCCCGGGGGGCGCTGAAGCTTTCTTT. The entire variable domain, with the rest obtained from reference TRBV5-4 and TRBJ1-1, is as follows: ETGVTQSPTHLIKTRGQQVTLRCSSQSGHNTVSWYQQALGQGPQFIFQYYREEENGRGNFPPRFSGLQFPNYSSELNVNALELDDSALYLCASSFPGGAEAFFGQGTRLTVV.

The rearrangement uses TRBV1 and TRBJ2-5. TRBV1 is marked as a pseudogene. This CDR3 spans 15 amino acids. CDR3 bases: TGCACCAGCAGCCAAGAGTCCACTAATCTAGAGACCCAGTACTTC. Translating it yields CTSSQESTNLETQYF.

This clonotype was counted between two and nine times. The rearrangement links TRBV5-1 to TRBJ2-7; weak D call: TRBD1 (5 bases). Trimming left V 5 bases short and J 5 bases short, with 17 bases between. This CDR3 is built from 14 residues. The germline CDR1 and CDR2 sequences are SGHRS and YFSETQ. CDR3 in amino acids: CASRMAPDNHEQYV. The CDR3 DNA reads TGCGCCAGCAGAATGGCTCCGGACAACCACGAGCAGTACGTC.

This clonotype was detected only a few times. The V gene is TRBV6-5, the J gene TRBJ2-7; maybe TRBD1 (7 bases). There are 14 residues in the CDR3. Germline CDR1 reads MNHEY; CDR2 reads SVGAGI. Trimming took off 5 bases at V and 2 bases at J, with 13 bases between the two ends. The CDR3 sequence is CASSPQGGPYEQYF. The CDR3 nucleotides read TGTGCCAGCAGTCCTCAGGGGGGTCCCTACGAGCAGTACTTC.

The chain recombines TRBV20-1 with TRBJ2-7, with 7 nucleotides matching TRBD2. The CDR3 is made up of 13 amino acids. After removal of 3 bases from V and 0 bases from J, the junction contained 2 bases not matched to a gene. Per the germline V gene, CDR1 is DFQATT and CDR2 is SNEGSKA (reference sequence). CDR3 residues: CSASASGSYEQYV. CDR3 bases: TGCAGTGCTAGCGCTAGCGGCTCCTACGAGCAGTACGTC.

CDR3 in DNA: TGCGCCAGCGGGAGGTTACCGAGGAATGAGCAGTTCTTC. Translated, it gives CASGRLPRNEQFF. V gene TRBV4-1 combines with J gene TRBJ2-1; D might be TRBD2 (6 bases). Germline V gene data show CDR1 as MGHRA and CDR2 as YSYEKL. Trimming took off 8 bases at V and 7 bases at J, with 15 bases between the two ends. The CDR3 covers 13 residues.

This clonotype was seen ten or more times. The CDR3 DNA is TGCGCCAGCAGCGATTTGGGGAGCTCCTACAATGAGCAGTTCTTC. Amino acid sequence: CASSDLGSSYNEQFF. The chain uses TRBV5-1 and TRBJ2-1; D might be TRBD2 (5 bases). Trimming pared 4 bases from V and 0 bases from J, leaving 11 bases between. Germline V gives CDR1 SGHRS, CDR2 YFSETQ. CDR3 length: 15 residues.

With respect to this clonotype: A read error may be the cause here, since a much bigger clone is one base away. J is TRBJ2-5 and V is TRBV5-6; TRBD2 aligns across 9 bases. This CDR3 contains 14 residues. Germline lookup yields CDR1 SGHDT and CDR2 YYEEEE. CDR3 bases: TGTGCCAGCAGCTTAGCGGGGGGCCAAGAGACCCATTACTTC. Its protein product is CASSLAGGQETHYF.

A few counts support this clonotype. The gene calls are TRBV3-1 and TRBJ2-7, with D possibly TRBD1 on 5 matching bases. CDR1 LGHDT and CDR2 YNNKEL come from the germline V gene (reference sequence). The V and J ends lost 1 base and 10 bases respectively, with 14 bases between them. The CDR3 is 13 amino acids. This chain's CDR3 is CASSQGPGAVQYV. The CDR3 DNA reads TGTGCCAGCAGCCAAGGCCCTGGGGCCGTCCAGTACGTC.

This clonotype has just a few counts. CDR3 bases: TGTGCCAGCAGTTACCGACGTCAGCGGGGGAGCACAGATACGCAGTATTTT. As protein: CASSYRRQRGSTDTQYF. V gene TRBV6-5 combines with J gene TRBJ2-3; 8 bases agree with TRBD2. Trimming removed 2 bases from V and 0 bases from J; junction bases left unmatched: 7. The CDR3 is 17 amino acids. Germline V gives CDR1 MNHEY, CDR2 SVGAGI.

The chain uses TRBV27 and TRBJ2-7, with TRBD1 matching over 9 bases. Trimming at V came to 5 bases and at J to 2 bases, leaving 16 bases not matched to a gene. The CDR3 loop spans 18 amino acids. Germline-derived CDR1 and CDR2 are MNHEY and SMNVEV (reference sequence). For the CDR3, the DNA is TGTGCCAGCAGTATCTCCGGGGACAGGGTCTTCAGGGCCTACGAGCAGTACTTC. It yields the protein CASSISGDRVFRAYEQYF.

This clonotype has a handful of counts. This sequence joins TRBV18 and TRBJ2-4; 9 bases align to TRBD1. The CDR3 loop spans 15 amino acids. The V gene's germline CDR1 is KGHSH and CDR2 LQKENI. V shed 2 bases, J shed 7 bases, and the junction held 6 bases outside the gene matches. The CDR3 DNA is TGTGCCAGCTCACCAGAACAGGGGGCGCGTAACATTCAGTACTTC. Its translation: CASSPEQGARNIQYF.

This clonotype was seen ten or more times. This chain joins TRBV5-1 and TRBJ2-1, with TRBD1 as a possible D gene (7 bases). V lost 3 bases and J lost 9, with 22 bases in between. CDR1 is SGHRS, CDR2 YFSETQ, per germline. This CDR3 comprises 16 residues. The CDR3 coding sequence is TGCGCCAGCAGCTCCGAACCGGGCGGGACAGTCAGTGAGCAGTTCTTC. It specifies CASSSEPGGTVSEQFF.

The chain uses TRBV10-1 and TRBJ2-5; D is perhaps TRBD2 (6 bases). CDR1 and CDR2 from the germline V gene are WNHNN and SYGVQD (reference sequence). The CDR3 contains 13 residues. V was clipped by 6 bases and J by 2 bases, with 10 bases between them. DNA for the CDR3: TGCGCCAGCAGAGGGGACTTGCAAGAGACCCAGTACTTC. As protein: CASRGDLQETQYF.

V is TRBV4-3 and J is TRBJ2-3; D unclear. The CDR3 is made up of 13 amino acids. Germline assignment: CDR1 LGHNA and CDR2 YSLEER. Trimming cost V 0 bases and J 6 bases, with 7 bases left between them. The CDR3 coding sequence is TGCGCCAGCAGCCAAGAGTGGTCGGATACGCAGTATTTT. Translation gives CASSQEWSDTQYF.

V gene TRBV4-3 combines with J gene TRBJ1-1; 7 bases align to TRBD1. V shed 1 base and J 0 bases; nucleotides not matched to a gene: 11. The V gene's germline CDR1 is LGHNA and CDR2 YSLEER. The CDR3 loop spans 18 amino acids. DNA for the CDR3: TGCGCCAGCAGCCAAGCACCGTGGACAGGATTCATGAACACTGAAGCTTTCTTT. It encodes CASSQAPWTGFMNTEAFF.

V gene TRBV7-8 combines with J gene TRBJ1-5; possibly TRBD1 for D (5 bases). The CDR3 has 17 amino acids. Germline CDR1 and CDR2: SGHVS and FQNEAQ. Trimming took 0 bases from V and 3 from J, leaving 15 bases between them. The CDR3 DNA reads as TGTGCCAGCAGCTTAGCCCGGTTTGTAGGGGACAATCAGCCCCAGCATTTT. Its protein product is CASSLARFVGDNQPQHF.